This T cell receptor beta chain was recovered during a study of technical replicates of blood from a handful of donors (TCRdb year 2017). The library was prepared using the immunoSEQ multiplex PCR assay. The table comes from immuneACCESS by way of TCRdb, which keeps in-frame sequences with V and J called. Part of the clones is missing from these tables; in studies checked, under half for an unresolved V gene and the rest for unknown reasons. For this sample the table gives approximately 85,000 clones, of which roughly nine tenths were detected only once. About 0.27% of the sample is taken by the ten largest. Trimming costs V 4 bases and J 1 base, and their ends lie 14 bases apart. For CDR1 and CDR2, the germline V gene lists SGHDT and YYEEEE. The CDR3 runs 15 residues from the cysteine to the phenylalanine. This entry keeps only the CDR3 DNA: 45 bases, framed from base 1. Note on this clone: What this receptor recognizes is not known. Within one base of it there is no much larger clone, and no base qualities were kept.

The receptor comes from a human donor in good health. In this chain, TRBV5-6 is recombined with TRBJ2-5; a tentative D call is TRBD1 (5 bases match). The sequenced sample consisted of T cells isolated from PBMCs. The CDR3: CASSKRGEFQETQYF. The nucleotide sequence is given as TGTGCCAGCAGCAAAAGGGGCGAATTCCAAGAGACCCAGTACTTC.